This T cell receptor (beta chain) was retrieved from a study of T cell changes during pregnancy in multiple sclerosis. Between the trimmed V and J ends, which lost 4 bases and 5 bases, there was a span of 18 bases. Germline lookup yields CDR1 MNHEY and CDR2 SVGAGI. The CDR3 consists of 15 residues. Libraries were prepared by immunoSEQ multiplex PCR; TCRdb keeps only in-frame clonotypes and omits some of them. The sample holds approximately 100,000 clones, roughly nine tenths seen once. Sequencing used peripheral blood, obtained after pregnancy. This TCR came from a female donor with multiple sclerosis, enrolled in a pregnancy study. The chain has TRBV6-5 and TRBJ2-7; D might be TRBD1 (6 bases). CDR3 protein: CASSLTGGLGDEQYF. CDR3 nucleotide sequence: TGTGCCAGCAGTTTGACAGGTGGTCTTGGCGACGAGCAGTACTTC.